The clone carrying this T cell receptor beta chain was seen just once. Its antigen is still unknown. Produced via immunoSEQ multiplex PCR; TCRdb's table is partial and in-frame only. Of roughly 120,000 clones listed, about 90% are singletons. Looked up from germline, CDR1 is LGHDT and CDR2 is YNNKEL (reference sequence). The CDR3 is 14 amino acids. Trimming pared 3 bases from V and 0 bases from J, leaving 8 bases between. The data were obtained in a study of T cell responses to AZD1222 COVID-19 vaccine. Study information: Researchers grouped second doses given at about 4 or about 12 weeks into one pool. Study-level findings and limits: Samples come after the peak T cell response, not at day 14. Mostly white British, mostly female donors; authors suggested clonal diversity may be underestimated.

This receptor was obtained from an adult in good health. This chain links TRBV3-1 (or the pseudogene TRBV3-2) with TRBJ1-1; D gene ambiguous. Specimen: peripheral blood, collected on day 0 of AZD1222 vaccination. The CDR3 region is CASSQGILNTEAFF. In nucleotides, the CDR3 is TGTGCCAGCAGCCAGGGGATACTGAACACTGAAGCTTTCTTT.